This T cell receptor beta chain was sequenced for a study of T cells in Graves' hyperthyroidism and ophthalmopathy. Whole-study results and caveats: Ophthalmopathy stood apart from stable hyperthyroidism in a 13 V-J model.

Amplified TCR beta CDR3 regions came from RNA transcripts. HTBI primers were used for first-round RT-PCR of the TCR CDR3. MiXCR, applied by TCRdb to the multiplex PCR reads, yields one record per CDR3 protein. The sample has over 650,000 distinct CDR3 sequences; around 15% are singletons. Trimming took off 2 bases at V and 4 bases at J, with 11 bases between the two ends. Germline values: CDR1 DFQATT, CDR2 SNEGSKA (reference sequence). This CDR3 is built from 13 residues. No progression to ophthalmopathy during 18 months of follow-up defined stable disease. Any patient presenting with uncontrolled infection, other autoimmune disease, pregnancy or lactation was left out. As regards this clonotype: Its antigen is currently unknown.

Material: blood. The sequence derives from a man aged 18 to 30 with Graves' hyperthyroidism. The chain uses TRBV20-1 and TRBJ1-2; D not certain. CDR3 nucleotides: TGCAGTGCTAGACGGGGTGTCGGCTATGGCTACACCTTC. The encoded protein is CSARRGVGYGYTF.